This TCR beta chain was observed in a study of T cells in Graves' hyperthyroidism and ophthalmopathy. Study conclusions and caveats: Classification by a 13 V-J model distinguished ophthalmopathy from stable hyperthyroidism. For ophthalmopathy, model prediction preceded onset by a median roughly 5.9 months.

The CDR3 totals 15 residues. Trimming cost V 2 bases and J 2 bases, with 13 bases left between them. The germline CDR1 and CDR2 sequences are SGHTA and FQGNSA. The table lists this clonotype with many counts. Antigen: not known. Amplified TCR beta CDR3 regions derived from RNA transcripts. The HTBI primer set served for first-round RT-PCR of the TCR CDR3. From the multiplex PCR reads, TCRdb called clonotypes with MiXCR, one entry per CDR3 protein. The profile covers some 350,000 distinct CDR3 sequences, with about a fifth appearing a single time and about 3.5% taken by the ten largest. The diagnostic basis comprised clinical symptoms, serum thyroxine and TRAb, thyroid ultrasound and orbital computed tomography.

This clonotype was sampled from a young woman with Graves' hyperthyroidism. What was sequenced was blood. V usage is TRBV7-2 and J usage is TRBJ2-7, with D tentatively TRBD1 (5 bases). The CDR3: CASSLLQGMAYEQYF. The CDR3 nucleotides are TGTGCCAGCAGCTTATTGCAGGGTATGGCCTACGAGCAGTACTTC.